Presented here are 2 T cell receptor beta chains from one specimen sequenced in a study of blood T cell repertoires in COVID-19. Data came from immunoSEQ multiplex PCR; TCRdb stores just in-frame clones and leaves some out. The sample holds almost 300,000 clones; approximately 86% are singletons and the top ten take around 1.4%. Source material: peripheral blood. Every receptor here comes from a man between 65 and 85 years old with acute or convalescent COVID-19.

The V call is TRBV3-1 (or the pseudogene TRBV3-2), the J call TRBJ2-1; perhaps TRBD1 as D (6 bases). Trimming cost V 4 bases and J 7 bases, with 17 bases left between them. In germline, CDR1 is LGHDT, CDR2 YNNKEL (reference sequence). The CDR3 is made up of 15 amino acids. The CDR3 nucleotides read TGTGCCAGCAGCCTCCGGGGACAAACGGGGAATGAGCAGTTCTTC. As protein: CASSLRGQTGNEQFF.

The CDR3 bases are TGTGCCAGCAGAGGGACAGGGGGCGAGCAGTACTTC. It is translated as CASRGTGGEQYF. This chain connects TRBV28 to TRBJ2-7; 11 nucleotides line up with TRBD1. With V trimmed by 6 bases and J by 6 bases, 1 base remained unmatched. Germline V gives CDR1 MDHEN, CDR2 SYDVKM. CDR3 size: 12 residues.